The entry below describes one T cell receptor beta chain. Its antigen is not known. A universal primer site was added by template switching, and unique molecular identifiers were carried by the cDNA. TCRdb reanalysed the 5' RACE reads using MiXCR and keeps one entry per CDR3 protein. This sample yields around 250,000 distinct CDR3 sequences, of which approximately 7.1% are seen a single time; more than 12% belongs to the top ten. The data were taken from a study of identical twins. Points from the study as a whole: Low generation probability was overrepresented in out-of-frame alpha sequences shared by twins. Models underestimated TCR alpha sharing (out-of-frame) in monozygotic twins.

This CDR3 contains 14 residues. With V trimmed by 6 bases and J by 5 bases, 6 bases remained unmatched. The germline V gene encodes CDR1 WSHSY and CDR2 SAAADI. In addition, the sample was reused for a study of T cells expressing NK-cell markers.

V is TRBV10-2 and J is TRBJ2-1, with 8 positions matching TRBD1. This TCR came from a woman under 30 in good health. Material for sequencing was CD8+ T cells sorted from blood. In DNA, the CDR3 is TGCGCCAGCAGCAGACAGGGGAGAGACAATGAGCAGTTCTTC. This sequence encodes CASSRQGRDNEQFF.